The rows below give T cell receptor beta chains drawn from one sample of a study of blood T cells in healthy people across ages. TCRdb itself ran the 5' RACE reads through MiXCR, one entry per CDR3 protein. The sample has about 1.6 million distinct CDR3 sequences; around 36% are singletons. The sample comprised blood. These receptors were taken from a woman aged 25 to 39 in good health. CDR3s include the opening cysteine and the closing phenylalanine or tryptophan. A D gene is named only where the DNA matches it firmly. A clone size is listed for some rows: how often the clone was seen (once, few, many), or a class if it is expanded.

V gene: TRBV18; J gene: TRBJ2-5; D gene: -; clone size: many; CDR3 protein: CASSRRGGQETQYF; CDR3 DNA: TGTGCCAGCTCACGGCGAGGGGGCCAAGAGACCCAGTACTTC
V gene: TRBV3-1; J gene: TRBJ1-2; D gene: -; clone size: many; CDR3 protein: CASSQSAGYTF; CDR3 DNA: TGCGCCAGCAGCCAATCGGCCGGCTACACCTTC
V gene: TRBV20-1; J gene: TRBJ2-1; D gene: TRBD2; clone size: few; CDR3 protein: CSARDSGLAGVRMFYNEQFF; CDR3 DNA: TGCAGTGCTAGAGACTCCGGGCTAGCGGGAGTCCGAATGTTCTACAATGAGCAGTTCTTC
V gene: TRBV12-3/TRBV12-4; J gene: TRBJ2-7; D gene: TRBD1; clone size: -; CDR3 protein: CASSALQGAPREQYF; CDR3 DNA: TGTGCCAGCAGTGCCTTACAGGGGGCCCCGCGTGAGCAGTACTTC
V gene: TRBV5-1; J gene: TRBJ1-2; D gene: -; clone size: few; CDR3 protein: CASSSGTESGRDGYTF; CDR3 DNA: TGCGCCAGCAGCTCCGGGACCGAATCAGGGAGGGATGGCTACACCTTC
V gene: TRBV7-2; J gene: TRBJ2-7; D gene: -; clone size: few; CDR3 protein: CASSEAGISEQYF; CDR3 DNA: TGTGCCAGCAGCGAGGCAGGGATCTCCGAGCAGTACTTC
V gene: TRBV6-1; J gene: TRBJ1-5; D gene: -; clone size: -; CDR3 protein: CVSSEASSGGTQSQHF; CDR3 DNA: TGTGTCAGCAGTGAAGCCTCAAGTGGGGGGACTCAGTCCCAGCATTTT
V gene: TRBV7-9; J gene: TRBJ2-2; D gene: TRBD2; clone size: few; CDR3 protein: CASGGGAAGTGELFF; CDR3 DNA: TGTGCCAGCGGCGGGGGGGCGGCCGGAACCGGGGAGCTGTTTTTT
V gene: TRBV15; J gene: TRBJ1-5; D gene: -; clone size: once; CDR3 protein: CATGNVNQPQHF; CDR3 DNA: TGTGCCACCGGGAATGTTAATCAGCCCCAGCATTTT
V gene: TRBV7-6; J gene: TRBJ2-1; D gene: TRBD2; clone size: -; CDR3 protein: CASSSRGGYNEQFF; CDR3 DNA: TGTGCCAGCAGCTCTCGGGGGGGCTACAATGAGCAGTTCTTC
V gene: TRBV28; J gene: TRBJ1-2; D gene: -; clone size: few; CDR3 protein: CASSSSFNYTF; CDR3 DNA: TGTGCCAGCAGTTCCAGCTTCAATTACACCTTC
V gene: TRBV6-2/TRBV6-3; J gene: TRBJ2-7; D gene: -; clone size: -; CDR3 protein: CASSPWSGSSYEQYF; CDR3 DNA: TGTGCCAGCAGCCCATGGAGCGGAAGCTCCTACGAGCAGTACTTC
V gene: TRBV12-3/TRBV12-4; J gene: TRBJ2-3; D gene: TRBD1; clone size: -; CDR3 protein: CASSFSRGRTDTQYF; CDR3 DNA: TGTGCCAGCAGTTTTAGCAGGGGGCGGACAGATACGCAGTATTTT
V gene: TRBV7-2; J gene: TRBJ1-2; D gene: -; clone size: -; CDR3 protein: CASSQIGDPLYGYTF; CDR3 DNA: TGTGCCAGCAGCCAAATAGGGGATCCGCTCTATGGCTACACCTTC
V gene: TRBV20-1; J gene: TRBJ1-5; D gene: TRBD1; clone size: -; CDR3 protein: CSARPDRDQPQHF; CDR3 DNA: TGCAGTGCGAGGCCGGACAGGGATCAGCCCCAGCATTTT
V gene: TRBV20-1; J gene: TRBJ1-1; D gene: TRBD1; clone size: -; CDR3 protein: CSARETGANTEAFF; CDR3 DNA: TGCAGTGCTAGAGAGACAGGGGCGAACACTGAAGCTTTCTTT
V gene: TRBV4-2; J gene: TRBJ2-1; D gene: TRBD1; clone size: -; CDR3 protein: CASSPAGQGTYNEQFF; CDR3 DNA: TGTGCCAGCAGCCCCGCGGGACAGGGAACCTACAATGAGCAGTTCTTC
V gene: TRBV6-1; J gene: TRBJ1-1; D gene: TRBD1; clone size: -; CDR3 protein: CASSSGTGPPTEAFF; CDR3 DNA: TGTGCCAGCAGCTCCGGGACAGGGCCCCCCACTGAAGCTTTCTTT
V gene: TRBV2; J gene: TRBJ2-1; D gene: TRBD2; clone size: -; CDR3 protein: CASAETSVYNEQFF; CDR3 DNA: TGTGCCAGCGCCGAGACTAGCGTTTACAATGAGCAGTTCTTC
V gene: TRBV14; J gene: TRBJ2-7; D gene: TRBD2; clone size: -; CDR3 protein: CASSQTSGSLFYEQYF; CDR3 DNA: TGTGCCAGCAGCCAAACTAGCGGGAGCCTCTTCTACGAGCAGTACTTC
V gene: TRBV29-1; J gene: TRBJ2-7; D gene: -; clone size: many; CDR3 protein: CSVSTYSYEQYF; CDR3 DNA: TGCAGCGTTTCGACTTACTCCTACGAGCAGTACTTC
V gene: TRBV28; J gene: TRBJ2-2; D gene: -; clone size: -; CDR3 protein: CASSFGYGELFF; CDR3 DNA: TGTGCCAGCAGTTTTGGGTACGGGGAGCTGTTTTTT
V gene: TRBV15; J gene: TRBJ1-1; D gene: -; clone size: -; CDR3 protein: CATSRHHTEAFF; CDR3 DNA: TGTGCCACCAGCAGACACCACACTGAAGCTTTCTTT
V gene: TRBV6-1; J gene: TRBJ2-7; D gene: -; clone size: -; CDR3 protein: CASSPPGFRYEQYF; CDR3 DNA: TGTGCCAGCAGTCCTCCCGGGTTTCGATACGAGCAGTACTTC
V gene: TRBV10-3; J gene: TRBJ1-2; D gene: TRBD1; clone size: -; CDR3 protein: CAISDPGGNYGHTF; CDR3 DNA: TGTGCCATCAGTGACCCAGGGGGGAACTATGGCCACACCTTC
V gene: TRBV4-1; J gene: TRBJ1-1; D gene: TRBD1; clone size: -; CDR3 protein: CASSLKTGEGTEAFF; CDR3 DNA: TGCGCCAGCAGCCTAAAGACAGGGGAGGGCACTGAAGCTTTCTTT
V gene: TRBV6-1; J gene: TRBJ2-3; D gene: TRBD2; clone size: few; CDR3 protein: CASSESVGGHDTQYF; CDR3 DNA: TGTGCCAGCAGTGAATCTGTGGGAGGGCACGATACGCAGTATTTT
V gene: TRBV6-5; J gene: TRBJ1-5; D gene: -; clone size: -; CDR3 protein: CASSRRGEYQPQHF; CDR3 DNA: TGTGCCAGCAGCCGACGTGGGGAGTATCAGCCCCAGCATTTT
V gene: TRBV5-1; J gene: TRBJ2-4; D gene: TRBD1; clone size: few; CDR3 protein: CASSLLGDSDGQYF; CDR3 DNA: TGCGCCAGCAGCCTGCTAGGGGACAGTGACGGGCAGTACTTC
V gene: TRBV28; J gene: TRBJ2-3; D gene: -; clone size: once; CDR3 protein: CASSGDPAKGNTQYF; CDR3 DNA: TGTGCCAGCAGTGGGGACCCAGCGAAGGGAAATACGCAGTATTTT
V gene: TRBV2; J gene: TRBJ2-1; D gene: TRBD1; clone size: -; CDR3 protein: CASARPGRTGLDEQFF; CDR3 DNA: TGTGCCAGCGCAAGACCTGGCAGGACAGGGCTGGATGAGCAGTTCTTC
V gene: TRBV15; J gene: TRBJ2-6; D gene: -; clone size: -; CDR3 protein: CATSRVRGSGANVLTF; CDR3 DNA: TGTGCCACCAGCAGAGTTCGGGGGTCTGGGGCCAACGTCCTGACTTTC
V gene: TRBV20-1; J gene: TRBJ1-2; D gene: -; clone size: few; CDR3 protein: CSARVREVMHYGYTF; CDR3 DNA: TGCAGTGCGCGCGTAAGGGAGGTGATGCACTATGGCTACACCTTC
V gene: TRBV20-1; J gene: TRBJ2-5; D gene: -; clone size: -; CDR3 protein: CSADTGYQETQYF; CDR3 DNA: TGCAGTGCTGATACAGGGTACCAAGAGACCCAGTACTTC
V gene: TRBV28; J gene: TRBJ1-2; D gene: TRBD1; clone size: -; CDR3 protein: CASSLRGLEFGYTF; CDR3 DNA: TGTGCCAGCAGTTTAAGGGGGCTTGAATTCGGCTACACCTTC
V gene: TRBV29-1; J gene: TRBJ2-1; D gene: -; clone size: many; CDR3 protein: CSVVDPTYNEQFF; CDR3 DNA: TGCAGCGTTGTAGATCCTACCTACAATGAGCAGTTCTTC
V gene: TRBV20-1; J gene: TRBJ1-4; D gene: -; clone size: -; CDR3 protein: CSAREPKRRDEKLFF; CDR3 DNA: TGCAGTGCTAGAGAGCCCAAGAGGCGGGATGAAAAACTGTTTTTT
V gene: TRBV5-6; J gene: TRBJ1-1; D gene: -; clone size: few; CDR3 protein: CASSSWPRGDTEAFF; CDR3 DNA: TGTGCCAGTAGTTCCTGGCCCCGGGGAGACACTGAAGCTTTCTTT
V gene: TRBV7-2; J gene: TRBJ2-5; D gene: TRBD1; clone size: -; CDR3 protein: CASSTSRGPQETQYF; CDR3 DNA: TGTGCCAGCAGCACTTCCAGGGGGCCCCAAGAGACCCAGTACTTC
V gene: TRBV7-2; J gene: TRBJ1-4; D gene: -; clone size: -; CDR3 protein: CASSLSQDSRKLFF; CDR3 DNA: TGTGCCAGCAGCTTAAGTCAGGACTCCAGAAAACTGTTTTTT
V gene: TRBV15; J gene: TRBJ2-1; D gene: -; clone size: few; CDR3 protein: CATSRDEWQLKVHGQFF; CDR3 DNA: TGTGCCACCAGCAGAGATGAGTGGCAGCTAAAGGTGCATGGGCAGTTCTTC
V gene: TRBV4-1; J gene: TRBJ1-1; D gene: -; clone size: -; CDR3 protein: CASSQALEGLEYTEAFF; CDR3 DNA: TGCGCCAGCAGCCAAGCCCTAGAAGGTTTGGAGTACACTGAAGCTTTCTTT
V gene: TRBV7-9; J gene: TRBJ2-5; D gene: -; clone size: -; CDR3 protein: CASSAQGPAGETQYF; CDR3 DNA: TGTGCCAGCAGCGCACAGGGCCCAGCAGGAGAGACCCAGTACTTC
V gene: TRBV6-2/TRBV6-3; J gene: TRBJ1-2; D gene: TRBD1; clone size: few; CDR3 protein: CASLALQGRYGDGYTF; CDR3 DNA: TGTGCCAGCTTGGCCCTACAGGGGCGCTATGGAGATGGCTACACCTTC
V gene: TRBV5-6; J gene: TRBJ2-1; D gene: TRBD1; clone size: few; CDR3 protein: CASSTFGAGGNEQFF; CDR3 DNA: TGTGCCAGCAGCACGTTCGGGGCAGGGGGAAATGAGCAGTTCTTC
V gene: TRBV11-2; J gene: TRBJ2-1; D gene: TRBD2; clone size: -; CDR3 protein: CVSSSVAGVRHNEQFF; CDR3 DNA: TGTGTCAGCAGCTCCGTAGCGGGGGTGCGACACAATGAGCAGTTCTTC
V gene: TRBV27; J gene: TRBJ1-2; D gene: TRBD1; clone size: -; CDR3 protein: CASCYSGTGIYGYTF; CDR3 DNA: TGTGCCAGCTGTTATTCCGGGACAGGGATTTATGGCTACACCTTC
V gene: TRBV20-1; J gene: TRBJ2-7; D gene: -; clone size: -; CDR3 protein: CSVRDSTYEQYF; CDR3 DNA: TGCAGTGTACGGGACTCCACCTACGAGCAGTACTTC
V gene: TRBV20-1; J gene: TRBJ2-3; D gene: TRBD2; clone size: many; CDR3 protein: CSASRLAGGTDTQYF; CDR3 DNA: TGCAGTGCTTCCCGACTAGCGGGAGGCACAGATACGCAGTATTTT